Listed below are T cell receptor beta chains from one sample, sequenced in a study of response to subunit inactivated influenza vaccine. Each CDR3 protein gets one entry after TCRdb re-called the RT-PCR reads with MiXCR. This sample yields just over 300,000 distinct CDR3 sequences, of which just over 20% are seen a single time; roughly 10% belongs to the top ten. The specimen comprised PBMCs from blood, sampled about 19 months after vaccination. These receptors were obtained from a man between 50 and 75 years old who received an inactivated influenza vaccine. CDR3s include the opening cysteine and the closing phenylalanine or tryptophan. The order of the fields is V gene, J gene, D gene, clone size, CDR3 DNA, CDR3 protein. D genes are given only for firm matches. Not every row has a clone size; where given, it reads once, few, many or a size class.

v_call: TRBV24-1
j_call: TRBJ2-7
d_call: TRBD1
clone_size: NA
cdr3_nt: TGTGCCACCAGTGACCGACAGGGATACGAGCAGTACTTC
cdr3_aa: CATSDRQGYEQYF

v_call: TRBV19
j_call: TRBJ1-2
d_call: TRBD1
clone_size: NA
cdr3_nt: TGTGCCAGTAGTGACCCCCCCGGGACAGGGCCAGGGGGCTACACCTTC
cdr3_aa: CASSDPPGTGPGGYTF

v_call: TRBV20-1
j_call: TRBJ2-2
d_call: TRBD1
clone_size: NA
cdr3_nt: TGCAGTGCTATGGGGACAGTACAGAACACCGGGGAGCTGTTTTTT
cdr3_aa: CSAMGTVQNTGELFF

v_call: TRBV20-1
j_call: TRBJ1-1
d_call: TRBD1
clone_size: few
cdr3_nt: TGCAGTGCTCGCAAGGGGGCCACGAACACTGAAGCTTTCTTT
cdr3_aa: CSARKGATNTEAFF

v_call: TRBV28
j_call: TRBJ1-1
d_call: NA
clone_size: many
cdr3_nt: TGTGCCAGCACAGGGCTTATGAACACTGAAGCTTTCTTT
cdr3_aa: CASTGLMNTEAFF

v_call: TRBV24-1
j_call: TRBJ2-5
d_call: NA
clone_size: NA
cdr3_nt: TGTGCCACCAGTGATTTCGGGGAGACCCAGTACTTC
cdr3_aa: CATSDFGETQYF

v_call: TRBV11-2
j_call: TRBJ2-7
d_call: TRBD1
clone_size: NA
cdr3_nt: TGTGCCAGCAGCCTGGGACAGGACCTCTACGAGCAGTACTTC
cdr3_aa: CASSLGQDLYEQYF

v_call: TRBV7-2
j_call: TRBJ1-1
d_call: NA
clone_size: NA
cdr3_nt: TGTGCCAGCAGCTTAGTGGCCTTACGGATGAACACTGAAGCTTTCTTT
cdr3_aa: CASSLVALRMNTEAFF

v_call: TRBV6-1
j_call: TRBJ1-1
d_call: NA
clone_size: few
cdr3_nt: TGTGCCAGCAGTGGGTTCGGCCCTGAAGCTTTCTTT
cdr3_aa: CASSGFGPEAFF

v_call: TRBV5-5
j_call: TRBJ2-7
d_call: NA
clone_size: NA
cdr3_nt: TGTGCCAGCAGCTTGACTAGTAGCACCTACGAGCAGTACTTC
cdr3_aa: CASSLTSSTYEQYF

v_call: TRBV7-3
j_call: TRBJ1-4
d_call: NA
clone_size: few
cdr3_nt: TGTGCCAGCATCGCCTCAGGGGTGCCTCCAGAGAAGTTTTTT
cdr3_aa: CASIASGVPPEKFF

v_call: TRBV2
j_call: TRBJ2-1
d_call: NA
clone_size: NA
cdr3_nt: TGTGCCAGCAGTGATGCAGGGGCCTCCTACAATGAGCAGTTCTTC
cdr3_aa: CASSDAGASYNEQFF

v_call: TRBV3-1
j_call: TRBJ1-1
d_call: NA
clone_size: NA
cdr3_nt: TGTGCCAGCAGCCACCCGAACACTGAAGCTTTCTTT
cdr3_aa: CASSHPNTEAFF

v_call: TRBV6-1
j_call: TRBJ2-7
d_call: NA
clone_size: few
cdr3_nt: TGTGCCAGCGGGAGTCTTTCTAGCTCCTACGAGCAGTACTTC
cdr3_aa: CASGSLSSSYEQYF

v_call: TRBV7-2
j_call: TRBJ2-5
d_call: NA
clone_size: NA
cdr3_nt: TGTGCCAGCAGCTTAAATGGGGGGGGGCTCCAAGAGACCCAGTACTTC
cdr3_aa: CASSLNGGGLQETQYF

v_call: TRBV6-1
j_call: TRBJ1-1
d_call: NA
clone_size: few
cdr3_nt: TGTGCCAGCAGCCTGGATCGCCGGACAAACACTGAAGCTTTCTTT
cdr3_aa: CASSLDRRTNTEAFF

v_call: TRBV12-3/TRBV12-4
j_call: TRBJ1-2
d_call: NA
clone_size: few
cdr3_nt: TGTGCCAGCAGTTTCGGGACGGCCTATGGCTACACCTTC
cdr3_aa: CASSFGTAYGYTF

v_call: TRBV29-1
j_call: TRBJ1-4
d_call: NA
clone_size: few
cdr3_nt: TGCAGCGTCCACAGTAGACAGTCAACTAATGAAAAACTGTTTTTT
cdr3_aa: CSVHSRQSTNEKLFF

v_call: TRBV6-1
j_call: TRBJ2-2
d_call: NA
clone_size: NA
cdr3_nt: TGTGCCAGCACCCCCCCTTGGAACACCGGGGAGCTGTTTTTT
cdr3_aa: CASTPPWNTGELFF

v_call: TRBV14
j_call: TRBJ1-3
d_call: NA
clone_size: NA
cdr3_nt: TGTGCCAGCAGCCAAATTGGAGGAAACACCATATATTTT
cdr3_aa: CASSQIGGNTIYF

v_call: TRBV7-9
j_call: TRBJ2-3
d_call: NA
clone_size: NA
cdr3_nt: TGTGCCAGCAGCCTCGGACTGTTCTCCGCAGATACGCAGTATTTT
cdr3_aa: CASSLGLFSADTQYF

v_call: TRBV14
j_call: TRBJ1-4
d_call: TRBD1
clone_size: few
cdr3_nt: TGTGCCAGCAGCCAACCTTCGACAGGGCCGGAAAAACTGTTTTTT
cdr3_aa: CASSQPSTGPEKLFF

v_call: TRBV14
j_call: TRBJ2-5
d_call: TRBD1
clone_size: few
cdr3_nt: TGTGCCAGCAGCTGGGGACAGAAAGAGACCCAGTACTTC
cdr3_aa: CASSWGQKETQYF

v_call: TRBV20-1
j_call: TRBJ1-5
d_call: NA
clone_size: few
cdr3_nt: TGCAGTGCTAGCTCGGCAGGGAATCAGCCCCAGCATTTT
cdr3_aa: CSASSAGNQPQHF

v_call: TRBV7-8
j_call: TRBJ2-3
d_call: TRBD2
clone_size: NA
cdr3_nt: TGTGCCAGCAGCTTAGTGGCTAGCGGGAGTCCAGATACGCAGTATTTT
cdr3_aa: CASSLVASGSPDTQYF

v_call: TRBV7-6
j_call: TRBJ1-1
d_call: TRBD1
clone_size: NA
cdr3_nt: TGTGCCAGCAGCCTCTCGGGGGGGACAGGGGTTTGGGAGGCTTTCTTT
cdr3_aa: CASSLSGGTGVWEAFF

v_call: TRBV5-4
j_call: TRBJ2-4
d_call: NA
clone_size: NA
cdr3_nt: TGTGCCAGCAGCTTGGTCGGGTCAGCAGACAAAAACATTCAGTACTTC
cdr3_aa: CASSLVGSADKNIQYF

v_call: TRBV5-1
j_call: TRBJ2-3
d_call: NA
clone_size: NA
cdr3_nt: TGCGCCAGCAGCTTGGCCGGAGTTGGGACAACTCAAACAGATACGCAGTATTTT
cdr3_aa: CASSLAGVGTTQTDTQYF

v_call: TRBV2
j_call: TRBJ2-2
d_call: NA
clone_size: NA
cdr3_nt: TGTGCCAGCAGCGACGGTGTGGCCGGGGAGCTGTTTTTT
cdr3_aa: CASSDGVAGELFF

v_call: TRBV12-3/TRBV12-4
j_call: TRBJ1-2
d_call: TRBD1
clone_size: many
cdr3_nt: TGTGCCAGCGGGGGGACAGTCCTATCCTTTAGCTACACCTTC
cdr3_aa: CASGGTVLSFSYTF

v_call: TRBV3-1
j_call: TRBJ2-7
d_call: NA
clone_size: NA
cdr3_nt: TGTGCCAGCAGCCAGTTTAGCGAGCAGTACTTC
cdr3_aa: CASSQFSEQYF

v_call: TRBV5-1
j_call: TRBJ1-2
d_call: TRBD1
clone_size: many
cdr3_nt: TGCGCCAGCAGCTTGGGACAGGGGGCTCGTGGCTACACCTTC
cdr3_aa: CASSLGQGARGYTF